Listed here is a single T cell receptor (beta chain). Its antigen remains unidentified. One base away there is no much larger clone; base qualities are not given. The CDR3 covers 13 residues, taking in both the cysteine and the phenylalanine. The read is trimmed to its CDR3 DNA, 39 bases read in frame from base 1. For CDR1 and CDR2, the germline V gene (reference sequence) lists LNHDA and SQIVND. At the junction V is shortened by 7 bases and J by 5 bases; bases outside the gene matches: 6. The CDR3 regions of human TCRbeta chains were subjected to immunosequencing. In the original analysis: TCRs in the repertoires were matched against a reference library of SARS-CoV-2-specific TCRs that had been generated with the MIRA antigen-specificity platform. Breadth meant the fraction of unique TCRs that were SARS-CoV-2-associated, whereas depth meant the fraction of total T cells that were SARS-CoV-2-associated. Using the MIRA data, every spike-specific TCR was mapped to the spike region that the TCR reacted to and assigned to either a CD4 or a CD8 class. Log10-transformed breadth and depth values were compared by one-way ANOVA with Sidak's multiple comparisons tests. As stored in TCRdb, this immuneACCESS dataset retains in-frame rearrangements with V and J assigned. A fraction of the clones does not appear; measured against another copy, unresolved V genes explain less than half of the discrepancy, and the remainder lacks a known reason. D and trimming come from the DNA, and the V and J calls and clone size come from that table. For this sample the table gives 100,000 to 150,000 clones, of which 90% were detected only once. The top ten constitute around 4.5% of the sample.

This record belongs to a study of T cell responses to AZD1222 COVID-19 vaccine (dated by TCRdb to about 2021). Background for the entire study: A total of just over 230 trial participants underwent TCR sequencing, of whom some 210 received two doses of AZD1222 and some 26 received two doses of the MenACWY control vaccine. Enrollment into the trials was organized by age into subgroups of 18-55, 56-69 and 70-plus years, and those subgroups contained approximately 150, 30 and 60 TCR-sequenced participants, respectively.

The label giving this sample's time point can be read as: baseline before first vaccination. The sample's treatment or condition label, decoded: meningococcal conjugate vaccine given as trial control. Vaccinee samples came from UK trials COV001 and COV002, including a single-blind randomized controlled phase 2/3 trial of AZD1222 (ChAdOx1 nCoV-19) in healthy adults. For TCRbeta chain sequencing, PBMC samples were collected from trial participants at day 0 and at day 28 after the second dose. Points the paper makes about the study in general: Reportedly, almost half of the unique spike-specific TCRs recognized epitopes lying outside the regions that are mutated in the B.1.351 and B.1.1.7 variants. In the small 56-69-year group, the increase in depth fell short of significance, most likely because of low power. After two AZD1222 doses, spike-specific TCR breadth and depth were significantly higher than at day 0 and than in MenACWY recipients. Conclusions about previously exposed vaccinees are limited, since just five or six AZD1222 recipients were seropositive for SARS-CoV-2 at baseline. The whole spike protein was spanned by vaccine-associated CD4 TCRs, and dominant responses were seen in regions 160-218 and 743-854. Because no day 14 peak-response samples were available, the repertoires could be characterized only after the peak T cell response. Participants were mostly white British, with more females than males. The authors suggested clonal diversity may have been underestimated.

The sample in question was peripheral blood, obtained on day 0 of MenACWY control vaccination. The clonotype originates from an adult in good health. The rearrangement joined TRBV19 to TRBJ2-5; 8 nucleotides in the junction match TRBD1. CDR3 region: CASTLRQGETQYF. The nucleotide sequence is given as TGTGCCAGTACCCTGCGACAGGGGGAGACCCAGTACTTC.